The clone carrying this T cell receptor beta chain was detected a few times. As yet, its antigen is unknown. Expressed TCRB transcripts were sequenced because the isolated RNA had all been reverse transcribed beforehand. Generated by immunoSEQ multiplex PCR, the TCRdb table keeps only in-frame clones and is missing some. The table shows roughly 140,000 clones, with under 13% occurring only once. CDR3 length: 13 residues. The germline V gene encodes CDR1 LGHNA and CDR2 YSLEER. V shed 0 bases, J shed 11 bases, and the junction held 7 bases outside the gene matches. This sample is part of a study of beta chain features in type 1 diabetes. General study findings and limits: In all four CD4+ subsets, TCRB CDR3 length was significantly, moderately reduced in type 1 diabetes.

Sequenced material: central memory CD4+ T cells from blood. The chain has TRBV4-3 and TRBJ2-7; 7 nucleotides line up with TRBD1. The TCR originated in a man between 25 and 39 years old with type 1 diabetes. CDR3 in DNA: TGCGCCAGCAGCCAAGACAGGACAGGCCGAGAGTACTTC. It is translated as CASSQDRTGREYF.